A single sample gave rise to the 30 T cell receptor beta chains below, sequenced in a study of blood T cell repertoires in COVID-19. The protocol was immunoSEQ multiplex PCR, while the TCRdb copy is restricted to in-frame clones and leaves out a portion. The sample shows under 300,000 clones, over 80% of them seen only once. Sample: peripheral blood. The receptors derive from a man younger than 40 who had recovered from COVID-19.

The gene calls are TRBV21-1 and TRBJ1-5. TRBV21-1 is noted as a pseudogene. The CDR3 runs 16 residues. The CDR3 DNA sequence: TGTGCCAGCAAAATTCGCGGGAGGGACAGCAATCAGCCCCAGCATTTT. Residues: CASKIRGRDSNQPQHF.

V and J are TRBV3-1 (or the pseudogene TRBV3-2) and TRBJ1-5; D gene uncertain. The CDR3 consists of 14 residues. The V end lost 6 bases, the J end lost 5 bases, and 14 bases lay between the germline ends. Per the germline V gene, CDR1 is LGHDT and CDR2 is YNNKEL (reference sequence). CDR3 sequence reads: CASSSGPADQPQHF. The DNA for the CDR3 is TGTGCCAGCAGTAGCGGACCGGCTGATCAGCCCCAGCATTTT.

V gene TRBV11-2 combines with J gene TRBJ2-3; a possible D gene is TRBD1 (6 bases). V shed 5 bases and J shed 6 bases, with 12 bases lying between them. Germline V gives CDR1 SGHAT, CDR2 FQNNGV. The length of the CDR3 is 13 residues. The CDR3 reads CASSQSQGDTQYF. In DNA form, the CDR3 reads TGTGCCAGCAGCCAGAGCCAGGGGGATACGCAGTATTTT.

V gene TRBV7-6 combines with J gene TRBJ2-5; tentative D call: TRBD1 (5 bases). V was trimmed by 0 bases and J by 0 bases, leaving 8 bases between them. Germline assignment: CDR1 SGHVS and CDR2 FNYEAQ. This CDR3 spans 15 amino acids. The CDR3 nucleotides read TGTGCCAGCAGCTTAGCGTGGGGCAACCAAGAGACCCAGTACTTC. This sequence encodes CASSLAWGNQETQYF.

The chain employs TRBV5-4 and TRBJ1-1, with a weak D call TRBD1 (5 bases). Trimming took 0 bases from V and 4 from J, leaving 13 bases between them. The CDR3 extends over 15 amino acids. Germline CDR1 SGHNT, CDR2 YYREEE (reference sequence). The CDR3: CASSLAGGAPTEAFF. In DNA form, the CDR3 reads TGTGCCAGCAGCTTGGCCGGCGGGGCGCCCACTGAAGCTTTCTTT. The full variable domain, completed using reference TRBV5-4 and TRBJ1-1, is ETGVTQSPTHLIKTRGQQVTLRCSSQSGHNTVSWYQQALGQGPQFIFQYYREEENGRGNFPPRFSGLQFPNYSSELNVNALELDDSALYLCASSLAGGAPTEAFFGQGTRLTVV.

This chain joins TRBV6-5 and TRBJ2-1, with D unresolved. Per germline, CDR1 MNHEY and CDR2 SVGAGI. CDR3 size: 11 residues. Trimming stripped 0 bases from V and 10 bases from J, with 4 bases between. CDR3 DNA sequence: TGTGCCAGCAGTTACTCGAGAGAGCAGTTCTTC. The encoded protein is CASSYSREQFF.

This clone was found once. V is TRBV5-1 and J is TRBJ1-2; perhaps TRBD1 as D (6 bases). The CDR3 loop spans 14 amino acids. Trimming took 4 bases from V and 7 from J, leaving 17 bases between them. Germline assignment: CDR1 SGHRS and CDR2 YFSETQ. The CDR3 is CASSPASGAGGYTF. The CDR3 nucleotides are TGCGCCAGCAGCCCGGCTTCAGGGGCTGGTGGCTACACCTTC. Full variable domain (remainder filled in from reference TRBV5-1 and TRBJ1-2): KAGVTQTPRYLIKTRGQQVTLSCSPISGHRSVSWYQQTPGQGLQFLFEYFSETQRNKGNFPGRFSGRQFSNSRSEMNVSTLELGDSALYLCASSPASGAGGYTFGSGTRLTVV.

This chain links TRBV24-1 with TRBJ2-1, with TRBD1 identical over 10 bases. Per the germline V gene, CDR1 is KGHDR and CDR2 is SFDVKD. This CDR3 has 16 residues. V gave up 6 bases and J gave up 4 bases; unmatched junction bases: 8. The CDR3 region is CATSLAGTGVYNEQFF. The CDR3 DNA reads as TGTGCCACCAGTCTAGCCGGGACAGGGGTGTACAATGAGCAGTTCTTC.

CDR3 in DNA: TGTGCCAGCAGCGAGCCGGGATCTAGCCCTGATACGCAGTATTTT. Its protein is CASSEPGSSPDTQYF. The J gene is TRBJ2-3, the V gene TRBV9; tentative D call: TRBD2 (5 bases). Germline lookup yields CDR1 SGDLS and CDR2 YYNGEE. The V and J ends lost 3 bases and 6 bases respectively, with 17 bases between them. This CDR3 spans 15 amino acids.

V gene TRBV28 combines with J gene TRBJ1-5, with 7 bases matching TRBD1. Germline V CDR1 and CDR2: MDHEN, SYDVKM. CDR3 length: 15 residues. Trimming at V came to 6 bases and at J to 3 bases, leaving 8 bases not matched to a gene. This chain's CDR3 is CASRKTGATNQPQHF. The CDR3 DNA reads as TGTGCCAGCAGAAAAACAGGGGCTACCAATCAGCCCCAGCATTTT.

The J gene is TRBJ2-3, the V gene TRBV7-2, with 12 bases identical to TRBD2. The CDR3 is 16 amino acids. The V gene's germline CDR1 is SGHTA and CDR2 FQGNSA. Germline trimming cut 5 bases from V and 2 bases from J; bases unmatched to any gene: 5. CDR3 DNA sequence: TGTGCCAGCAGCCTACTAGCGGGGGGCCTCACAGATACGCAGTATTTT. It translates to CASSLLAGGLTDTQYF.

The rearrangement joins TRBV5-1 to TRBJ2-5; the match to TRBD2 covers 9 bases. CDR1 and CDR2 (germline): SGHRS, YFSETQ. The CDR3 has 15 residues. V was clipped by 4 bases and J by 2 bases; unmatched bases: 6. CDR3 region: CASSRNSGGQETQYF. The CDR3 DNA reads TGCGCCAGCAGCCGGAATAGCGGGGGACAAGAGACCCAGTACTTC.

The gene calls are TRBV19 and TRBJ2-3; possible D gene TRBD1, 5 bases. Germline CDR1 reads LNHDA; CDR2 reads SQIVND (reference sequence). V lost 8 bases and J lost 6, with 15 bases in between. The CDR3 has 13 residues. CDR3 amino acids: CASRKGNEDTQYF. The CDR3 DNA sequence: TGTGCCAGTCGGAAGGGGAACGAGGATACGCAGTATTTT.

The chain links TRBV2 to TRBJ2-2; D is possibly TRBD2 (5 bases). Germline assignment: CDR1 SNHLY and CDR2 FYNNEI. V dropped 5 bases and J dropped 8 bases, with 18 bases sitting between them. This CDR3 is 15 amino acids long. The CDR3 DNA reads TGTGCCAGCAGTTATAACGGGGTCCTATCAGGGGAGCTGTTTTTT. Translating it yields CASSYNGVLSGELFF.

V gene TRBV5-1 combines with J gene TRBJ2-3, with 10 nucleotides matching TRBD2. Trimming took 3 bases from V and 5 from J; bases not matched to a gene: 12. The CDR3 contains 17 residues. CDR1 and CDR2 from the germline V gene are SGHRS and YFSETQ. The CDR3: CASSSAIAGGVVDTQYF. CDR3 nucleotide sequence: TGCGCCAGCAGCTCGGCAATAGCGGGGGGTGTGGTAGATACGCAGTATTTT. Full variable domain (remainder filled in from reference TRBV5-1 and TRBJ2-3): KAGVTQTPRYLIKTRGQQVTLSCSPISGHRSVSWYQQTPGQGLQFLFEYFSETQRNKGNFPGRFSGRQFSNSRSEMNVSTLELGDSALYLCASSSAIAGGVVDTQYFGPGTRLTVL.

This sequence joins TRBV10-3 and TRBJ2-7; tentatively, D is TRBD1 (5 bases). The CDR3 contains 13 residues. Per the germline V gene, CDR1 is ENHRY and CDR2 is SYGVKD. The V end lost 4 bases, the J end lost 6 bases, and 13 bases lay between the germline ends. The CDR3 bases are TGTGCCATCAGTGGTCTGGAAGGGGCCGAGCAGTACGTC. It yields the protein CAISGLEGAEQYV.

The chain is built from TRBV28 and TRBJ1-5; no firm D call. The CDR3 length is 15 residues. From germline, CDR1 is MDHEN and CDR2 SYDVKM. With 7 bases removed from V and 2 bases from J, the gap between germline ends came to 15 bases. In DNA, the CDR3 is TGTGCCAGCACCCCCCCGGGGATTCGCAATCAGCCCCAGCATTTT. The encoded protein is CASTPPGIRNQPQHF.

The CDR3 nucleotides are TGTGCCAGCAGCCAAGACAGGGGAAAAACTGAAGCTTTCTTT. It specifies CASSQDRGKTEAFF. J is TRBJ1-1 and V is TRBV5-4; 8 positions match TRBD1. Germline loops: CDR1 SGHNT, CDR2 YYREEE (reference sequence). The CDR3 has 14 residues. The ends lost 4 bases at V and 5 bases at J; junction bases unmatched: 7.

The chain links TRBV10-3 to TRBJ2-7; no firm D call. V was clipped by 4 bases and J by 7 bases, with 11 bases between them. The CDR3 is 12 residues long. Germline V CDR1 and CDR2: ENHRY, SYGVKD. This CDR3 reads CAISGPNVEQYF. In DNA, the CDR3 is TGTGCCATCAGTGGGCCCAACGTAGAGCAGTACTTC.

This clone was found a few times. The rearrangement uses TRBV5-4 and TRBJ2-2; TRBD1 aligns across 7 bases. CDR3 length equals 15 residues. The J segment lost 3 bases and the V segment lost 4 bases, leaving 6 bases of the junction unmatched. Germline lookup yields CDR1 SGHNT and CDR2 YYREEE (reference sequence). The CDR3 sequence: CASSRRGKDTGELFF. The DNA for the CDR3 is TGTGCCAGCAGCCGCAGGGGGAAGGACACCGGGGAGCTGTTTTTT.

This clone was observed once. The genes are TRBV6-5 and TRBJ1-1, with TRBD1 identical over 9 bases. With V trimmed by 0 bases and J by 11 bases, 4 bases remained unmatched. Per germline, CDR1 MNHEY and CDR2 SVGAGI. The CDR3 covers 13 residues. The CDR3 region is CASSYSTGGSAFF. CDR3 nucleotides: TGTGCCAGCAGTTACTCAACAGGGGGCTCGGCTTTCTTT.

V is TRBV13 and J is TRBJ1-1; 10 bases are a match to TRBD1. The CDR3 has 18 amino acids. The trim removed 1 base at V and 0 bases at J, leaving 8 bases unmatched. Germline lookup yields CDR1 PRHDT and CDR2 FYEKMQ (reference sequence). The CDR3 bases are TGTGCCAGCAGCTTAGTTTACACGGGACAGGGGATGAACACTGAAGCTTTCTTT. Translating it yields CASSLVYTGQGMNTEAFF.

This CDR3 is CASSAGGTWNTEAFF. The CDR3 nucleotides read TGTGCCAGCAGCGCGGGGGGGACATGGAACACTGAAGCTTTCTTT. This chain uses TRBV9 with TRBJ1-1; TRBD1 is a possible D gene (6 bases). The CDR3 contains 15 residues. Germline lookup yields CDR1 SGDLS and CDR2 YYNGEE. The ends were cut back, 3 bases at V and 1 base at J, with 13 bases in the middle.

J is TRBJ2-2 and V is TRBV5-4; no firm D call. Germline CDR1 SGHNT, CDR2 YYREEE (reference sequence). The CDR3 contains 14 residues. Trimming cost V 1 base and J 5 bases, with 9 bases left between them. The CDR3 DNA reads as TGTGCCAGCAGCTTGCCTCCCCAGACCGGGGAGCTGTTTTTT. This sequence encodes CASSLPPQTGELFF.

This clone was seen more than once but under ten times. The V gene is TRBV28, the J gene TRBJ1-1, with 10 positions matching TRBD1. The CDR3 is 14 residues long. J was trimmed by 5 bases and V by 2 bases; bases with no gene match: 2. Per germline, CDR1 MDHEN and CDR2 SYDVKM. CDR3 coding DNA: TGTGCCAGCAGTTTAGGACAGGGGGGGACTGAAGCTTTCTTT. This encodes CASSLGQGGTEAFF.

V gene TRBV6-5 combines with J gene TRBJ2-1, with TRBD2 matching over 10 bases. Germline V CDR1 and CDR2: MNHEY, SVGAGI. The CDR3 spans 15 residues. V lost 5 bases, J lost 1 base, and 2 bases stayed unmatched. CDR3 residues: CASSPSGGSYNEQFF. The CDR3 DNA follows: TGTGCCAGCAGTCCTAGCGGGGGTTCCTACAATGAGCAGTTCTTC.

This chain links TRBV12-3 or TRBV12-4 with TRBJ2-1; the D is unclear. The CDR3 is made up of 12 amino acids. V was cut by 4 bases and J by 9 bases, with 10 bases left in between. The CDR3 region is CASSSVVSEQFF. The CDR3, as DNA: TGTGCCAGCAGTTCTGTTGTCAGTGAGCAGTTCTTC.

The chain recombines TRBV19 with TRBJ2-7, with TRBD2 identical over 7 bases. The CDR3 totals 15 residues. Germline V gives CDR1 LNHDA, CDR2 SQIVND (reference sequence). J lost 6 bases, V lost 3 bases, and 11 bases had no gene match. DNA for the CDR3: TGTGCCAGTAGTATCGACCCTTCGGGGGGTAGCGAGCAGTACTTC. It translates to CASSIDPSGGSEQYF.

The rearrangement uses TRBV15 and TRBJ2-5; 8 nucleotides match TRBD2. V was pared by 0 bases and J by 2 bases, with 5 bases of the junction left unmatched. The CDR3 covers 16 residues. Germline values: CDR1 LNHNV, CDR2 YYDKDF (reference sequence). As DNA, the CDR3 is TGTGCCACCAGCAGAGATCGTCGGGGGGGACAAGAGACCCAGTACTTC. This encodes CATSRDRRGGQETQYF.

CDR3 in amino acids: CASRLGTSGEWETQYF. The CDR3 DNA reads TGTGCCAGCAGGCTAGGGACTAGCGGAGAATGGGAGACCCAGTACTTC. The chain joins TRBV11-2 to TRBJ2-5; TRBD2 agrees at 11 bases. This CDR3 is 16 amino acids long. V trimming: 6 bases; J trimming: 5 bases; junction bases outside the gene matches: 11. Germline CDR1 reads SGHAT; CDR2 reads FQNNGV.